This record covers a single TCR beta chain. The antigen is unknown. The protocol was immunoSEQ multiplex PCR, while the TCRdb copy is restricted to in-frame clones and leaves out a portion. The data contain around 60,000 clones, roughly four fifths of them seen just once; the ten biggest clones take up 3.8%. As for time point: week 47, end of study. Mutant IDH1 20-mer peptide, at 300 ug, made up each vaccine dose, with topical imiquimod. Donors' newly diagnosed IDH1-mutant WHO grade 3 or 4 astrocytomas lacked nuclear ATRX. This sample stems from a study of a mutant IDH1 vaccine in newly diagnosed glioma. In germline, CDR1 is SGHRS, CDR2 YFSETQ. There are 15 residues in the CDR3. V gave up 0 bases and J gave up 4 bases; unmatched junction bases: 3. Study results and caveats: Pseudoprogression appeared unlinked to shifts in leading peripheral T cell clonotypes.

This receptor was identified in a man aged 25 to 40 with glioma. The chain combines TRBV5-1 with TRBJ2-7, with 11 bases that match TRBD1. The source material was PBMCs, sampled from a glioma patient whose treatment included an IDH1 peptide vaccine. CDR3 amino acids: CASSLDGTGGYEQYF. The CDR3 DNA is TGCGCCAGCAGCTTGGACGGGACAGGGGGATACGAGCAGTACTTC.